The 10 T cell receptor beta chains reported below all come from one sample, sequenced in a study of T cell repertoires in cytomegalovirus infection. Antigen specificity for these receptors is unknown. TCRdb processed the reads anew with MiXCR; each CDR3 protein has one entry. The sample records approximately 730,000 distinct CDR3 sequences, approximately 33% being singletons. Sequencing was performed on cultured PBMCs, taken from culture after CMV antigen stimulation. The source of these receptors is a human donor in good health (CMV status not recorded). Some clones in this sample may be carry-over from other donors' samples.

The chain joins TRBV10-3 to TRBJ2-7; D is unclear. V lost 10 bases and J lost 4, with 17 bases in between. This CDR3 spans 13 amino acids. Germline CDR1 and CDR2: ENHRY and SYGVKD. The CDR3 sequence: CATKGQEMYEQYF. The CDR3 DNA reads TGTGCCACCAAAGGGCAGGAAATGTACGAGCAGTACTTC.

J is TRBJ1-1 and V is TRBV7-9; D not certain. V gave up 5 bases and J gave up 5 bases, with 15 bases separating them. The CDR3 has 14 amino acids. Germline V gene lookup returns CDR1 SEHNR and CDR2 FQNEAQ (reference sequence). The CDR3 nucleotides are TGTGCCAGCAGCCAACGACATGGTTGGACTGAAGCTTTCTTT. It specifies CASSQRHGWTEAFF.

This sequence joins TRBV20-1 and TRBJ2-1; 9 bases fit TRBD1. V shed 1 base and J 8 bases; nucleotides not matched to a gene: 3. The CDR3 consists of 13 residues. The germline CDR1 and CDR2 sequences are DFQATT and SNEGSKA (reference sequence). The CDR3 loop is CSARGDRVHEQFF. The CDR3 DNA reads TGCAGTGCTAGAGGGGACAGGGTTCATGAGCAGTTCTTC.

This clonotype was seen a handful of times. The chain uses TRBV6-1 and TRBJ2-5; 9 nucleotides line up with TRBD1. The CDR3 length is 16 residues. CDR1 MNHNS and CDR2 SASEGT come from the germline V gene. The trim removed 0 bases at V and 4 bases at J, leaving 6 bases unmatched. The CDR3 region has the DNA TGTGCCAGCAGTGAAGCACACAGGGGGCGCCCAGAGACCCAGTACTTC. The encoded protein is CASSEAHRGRPETQYF.

This clonotype came up a few times. The CDR3 DNA sequence: TGTGCCAGCAGTGACGGCCTAGCGGGCTCCTACGAGCAGTACTTC. Its protein is CASSDGLAGSYEQYF. The gene calls are TRBV6-1 and TRBJ2-7, with TRBD2 identical over 8 bases. V trimming: 3 bases; J trimming: 0 bases; junction bases outside the gene matches: 4. Germline CDR1 reads MNHNS; CDR2 reads SASEGT. There are 15 residues in the CDR3.

In its sample, this clonotype was seen many times. The J gene is TRBJ2-7, the V gene TRBV7-6; D may correspond to TRBD1 or TRBD2 (5 bases each). The V end was cut by 1 base, the J end by 0 bases, with 10 bases between. In germline, CDR1 is SGHVS, CDR2 FNYEAQ. CDR3 length: 15 residues. The CDR3 DNA sequence: TGTGCCAGCAGCTTAGGGTGGGACCCCTCCTACGAGCAGTACTTC. Amino acids: CASSLGWDPSYEQYF.

V gene TRBV20-1 combines with J gene TRBJ1-3; tentatively, D is TRBD1 (6 bases). V gave up 3 bases and J gave up 7 bases, with 10 bases separating them. CDR1 is DFQATT, CDR2 SNEGSKA, per germline (reference sequence). The CDR3 consists of 12 residues. The CDR3 DNA is TGCAGTGCTAGGCTCCAGGGGAACACCATATATTTT. It encodes CSARLQGNTIYF.

This clonotype came up a few times. The chain uses TRBV19 and TRBJ2-5; possible D gene TRBD2, 7 bases. The CDR3 is 16 residues long. Germline V gene data show CDR1 as LNHDA and CDR2 as SQIVND (reference sequence). V lost 1 base, J lost 3 bases, and 15 bases lay in between. Here the CDR3 DNA reads TGTGCCAGTAGTATAGGATTTATAGGGGGGGAAGAGACCCAGTACTTC. Its translation: CASSIGFIGGEETQYF.

This CDR3 is CASSPPGREPWEQYF. Written as DNA, the CDR3 is TGTGCCAGCAGCCCTCCGGGGCGGGAGCCTTGGGAGCAGTACTTC. This chain connects TRBV7-9 to TRBJ2-7, with TRBD2 matching 7 bases. J was trimmed by 7 bases and V by 5 bases; bases with no gene match: 14. CDR1 is SEHNR and CDR2 is FQNEAQ in the germline V gene (reference sequence). This CDR3 has 15 residues.

The genes are TRBV19 and TRBJ2-2, with D unclear. This CDR3 has 13 residues. CDR1 and CDR2 (germline): LNHDA, SQIVND (reference sequence). V was clipped by 3 bases and J by 4 bases, with 6 bases between them. The CDR3 is CASSMQATGELFF. The CDR3 bases are TGTGCCAGTAGTATGCAGGCCACCGGGGAGCTGTTTTTT.